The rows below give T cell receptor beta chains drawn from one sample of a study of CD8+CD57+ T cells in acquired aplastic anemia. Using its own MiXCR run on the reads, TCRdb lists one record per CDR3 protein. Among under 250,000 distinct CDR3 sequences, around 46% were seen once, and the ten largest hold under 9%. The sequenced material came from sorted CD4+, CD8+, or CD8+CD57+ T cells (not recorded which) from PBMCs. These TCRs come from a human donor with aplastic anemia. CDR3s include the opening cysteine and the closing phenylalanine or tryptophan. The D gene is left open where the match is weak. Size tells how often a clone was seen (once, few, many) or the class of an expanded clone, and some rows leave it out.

CDR3: CASSQETVMTYEQYF
DNA: TGCGCCAGCAGCCAAGAGACAGTGATGACCTACGAGCAGTACTTC
length: 15
size: few
J: TRBJ2-7
D: -
V: TRBV4-1

CDR3: CASSPRAMNSPLHF
DNA: TGTGCCAGCAGCCCCCGGGCTATGAATTCACCCCTCCACTTT
length: 14
size: many
J: TRBJ1-6
D: -
V: TRBV13

CDR3: CASSLGLGLANEQYF
DNA: TGTGCCAGCAGCTTAGGGCTCGGACTAGCGAACGAGCAGTACTTC
length: 15
size: -
J: TRBJ2-7
D: TRBD2
V: TRBV7-3

CDR3: CAWSLSGVVEQYF
DNA: TGTGCCTGGAGTTTGAGCGGGGTGGTTGAGCAGTACTTC
length: 13
size: -
J: TRBJ2-7
D: TRBD2
V: TRBV30

CDR3: CAIRASLADTQYF
DNA: TGTGCCATCAGGGCCAGCCTTGCAGATACGCAGTATTTT
length: 13
size: -
J: TRBJ2-3
D: -
V: TRBV10-3

CDR3: CAISDLEVGNTIYF
DNA: TGTGCCATCAGTGATTTGGAGGTTGGAAACACCATATATTTT
length: 14
size: -
J: TRBJ1-3
D: -
V: TRBV10-3

CDR3: CASSTETGVYEQYF
DNA: TGTGCCAGCAGCACGGAGACAGGGGTCTACGAGCAGTACTTC
length: 14
size: -
J: TRBJ2-7
D: TRBD1
V: TRBV7-9

CDR3: CSVEADGATSGGADTQYF
DNA: TGCAGCGTTGAAGCAGATGGGGCGACTAGCGGGGGGGCAGATACGCAGTATTTT
length: 18
size: -
J: TRBJ2-3
D: TRBD2
V: TRBV29-1

CDR3: CASSPVRVPYEQYF
DNA: TGCGCCAGCAGCCCGGTCAGAGTTCCCTACGAGCAGTACTTC
length: 14
size: -
J: TRBJ2-7
D: -
V: TRBV7-9

CDR3: CAISLVSENTEAFF
DNA: TGTGCCATCAGTTTGGTTTCGGAGAACACTGAAGCTTTCTTT
length: 14
size: -
J: TRBJ1-1
D: -
V: TRBV10-3

CDR3: CSGTGWSEAFF
DNA: TGCAGTGGGACAGGGTGGTCTGAAGCTTTCTTT
length: 11
size: -
J: TRBJ1-1
D: TRBD1
V: TRBV20-1

CDR3: CASHTPDSSYEQYF
DNA: TGTGCCAGCCACACTCCGGATAGCTCCTACGAGCAGTACTTC
length: 14
size: -
J: TRBJ2-7
D: -
V: TRBV9

CDR3: CASGLVPGMNTEAFF
DNA: TGTGCTAGTGGTTTGGTCCCAGGAATGAACACTGAAGCTTTCTTT
length: 15
size: -
J: TRBJ1-1
D: -
V: TRBV12-5

CDR3: CASEVRSAGANVLTF
DNA: TGCGCCAGCGAGGTTCGGTCGGCTGGGGCCAACGTCCTGACTTTC
length: 15
size: many
J: TRBJ2-6
D: -
V: TRBV10-2

CDR3: CSVHDGKLPIPYYGYTF
DNA: TGCAGCGTACACGACGGAAAACTACCTATCCCCTACTATGGCTACACCTTC
length: 17
size: -
J: TRBJ1-2
D: -
V: TRBV29-1

CDR3: CASSPFGVKNSPLHF
DNA: TGTGCCAGCAGTCCTTTTGGGGTTAAGAATTCACCCCTCCACTTT
length: 15
size: many
J: TRBJ1-6
D: -
V: TRBV7-9

CDR3: CASSLAGGIGPPLHF
DNA: TGTGCCAGCAGCTTAGCCGGGGGGATCGGGCCACCCCTCCACTTT
length: 15
size: -
J: TRBJ1-6
D: -
V: TRBV7-9

CDR3: CASSPNRETNEKLFF
DNA: TGTGCCAGCAGCCCCAACAGGGAAACTAATGAAAAACTGTTTTTT
length: 15
size: -
J: TRBJ1-4
D: -
V: TRBV7-2

CDR3: CASSDLPLVGTGDTEAFF
DNA: TGTGCCAGCAGTGATCTCCCTCTCGTTGGGACAGGGGACACTGAAGCTTTCTTT
length: 18
size: many
J: TRBJ1-1
D: TRBD1
V: TRBV2

CDR3: CATSPTGQGAGETQYF
DNA: TGTGCCACCAGTCCCACGGGACAGGGGGCGGGTGAGACCCAGTACTTC
length: 16
size: many
J: TRBJ2-5
D: TRBD1
V: TRBV24-1

CDR3: CASGNRGGSPLHF
DNA: TGTGCCAGTGGTAATAGAGGGGGTTCACCCCTCCACTTT
length: 13
size: many
J: TRBJ1-6
D: -
V: TRBV19

CDR3: CASSLGDRDTEAFF
DNA: TGTGCCAGCAGCTTGGGAGACAGGGACACTGAAGCTTTCTTT
length: 14
size: -
J: TRBJ1-1
D: TRBD1
V: TRBV5-8

CDR3: CASSPLIMAAVQETQYF
DNA: TGTGCCAGCAGCCCCTTGATTATGGCGGCAGTCCAAGAGACCCAGTACTTC
length: 17
size: -
J: TRBJ2-5
D: -
V: TRBV9

CDR3: CAWIRERDGYTF
DNA: TGTGCCTGGATCAGGGAGAGGGATGGCTACACCTTC
length: 12
size: -
J: TRBJ1-2
D: -
V: TRBV30

CDR3: CSVEGQTGEKLFF
DNA: TGCAGCGTTGAAGGGCAGACGGGTGAAAAACTGTTTTTT
length: 13
size: -
J: TRBJ1-4
D: -
V: TRBV29-1

CDR3: CASSLAGTGEIEQFF
DNA: TGTGCCAGCAGCTTAGCCGGGACAGGGGAGATTGAGCAGTTCTTC
length: 15
size: many
J: TRBJ2-1
D: TRBD1
V: TRBV7-9

CDR3: CASSSTEGNQPQHF
DNA: TGTGCCAGCAGCTCAACGGAGGGTAATCAGCCCCAGCATTTT
length: 14
size: many
J: TRBJ1-5
D: -
V: TRBV7-9

CDR3: CASGTRPYEQYF
DNA: TGTGCCAGCGGGACGCGACCCTACGAGCAGTACTTC
length: 12
size: -
J: TRBJ2-7
D: -
V: TRBV7-6

CDR3: CATSRERVRDNQPQHF
DNA: TGTGCCACCAGCAGAGAGAGGGTACGAGACAATCAGCCCCAGCATTTT
length: 16
size: many
J: TRBJ1-5
D: -
V: TRBV15

CDR3: CTSSPIVGTGHGYTF
DNA: TGTACCAGCAGTCCCATCGTGGGGACAGGCCATGGCTACACCTTC
length: 15
size: -
J: TRBJ1-2
D: TRBD1
V: TRBV27

CDR3: CASSPSSGEFNEKLFF
DNA: TGTGCCAGCAGTCCCTCGTCCGGGGAGTTTAATGAAAAACTGTTTTTT
length: 16
size: -
J: TRBJ1-4
D: -
V: TRBV27

CDR3: CSAREPTGEVGYTF
DNA: TGCAGTGCTAGAGAGCCGACAGGGGAGGTTGGCTACACCTTC
length: 14
size: many
J: TRBJ1-2
D: TRBD1
V: TRBV20-1

CDR3: CASSLGGGRLAEISYEQYF
DNA: TGTGCCAGCAGCTTAGGAGGGGGGAGACTAGCGGAAATCTCCTACGAGCAGTACTTC
length: 19
size: few
J: TRBJ2-7
D: TRBD2
V: TRBV7-2

CDR3: CASSPPTGRAVYEQYF
DNA: TGTGCCAGCAGCCCGCCCACTGGGAGGGCCGTGTACGAGCAGTACTTC
length: 16
size: many
J: TRBJ2-7
D: TRBD2
V: TRBV7-9

CDR3: CASSHGTGSSPLHF
DNA: TGCGCCAGCAGCCACGGGACAGGGAGTTCACCCCTCCACTTT
length: 14
size: -
J: TRBJ1-6
D: TRBD1
V: TRBV5-1

CDR3: CASSVRWENSPLHF
DNA: TGTGCCAGCAGCGTACGATGGGAAAATTCACCCCTCCACTTT
length: 14
size: -
J: TRBJ1-6
D: -
V: TRBV9

CDR3: CSAVLPGQGYSPLHF
DNA: TGCAGTGCTGTCTTGCCGGGACAGGGGTATTCACCCCTCCACTTT
length: 15
size: -
J: TRBJ1-6
D: TRBD1
V: TRBV20-1

CDR3: CASSLDQGANREQYF
DNA: TGCGCCAGCAGCTTGGATCAGGGGGCGAATCGCGAGCAGTACTTC
length: 15
size: many
J: TRBJ2-7
D: TRBD1
V: TRBV5-1

CDR3: CATSDSAVGVRNQPQHF
DNA: TGTGCCACCAGTGACTCTGCGGTCGGGGTGCGCAATCAGCCCCAGCATTTT
length: 17
size: many
J: TRBJ1-5
D: -
V: TRBV24-1

CDR3: CASKILKGANTGELFF
DNA: TGTGCCAGCAAAATACTGAAGGGAGCTAACACCGGGGAGCTGTTTTTT
length: 16
size: -
J: TRBJ2-2
D: -
V: TRBV6-6

CDR3: CASSLARGESSYEQYF
DNA: TGTGCCAGCAGCTTAGCGCGTGGGGAGAGCTCCTACGAGCAGTACTTC
length: 16
size: few
J: TRBJ2-7
D: -
V: TRBV11-1

CDR3: CASSGDTTEAFF
DNA: TGTGCCAGCAGTGGCGACACCACTGAAGCTTTCTTT
length: 12
size: many
J: TRBJ1-1
D: -
V: TRBV6-1

CDR3: CSAMTEGRFDEQYF
DNA: TGCAGCGCCATGACTGAGGGGCGTTTTGACGAGCAGTACTTC
length: 14
size: many
J: TRBJ2-7
D: -
V: TRBV29-1

CDR3: CASRSAPRWAFF
DNA: TGTGCCAGTAGGTCAGCCCCAAGGTGGGCTTTCTTT
length: 12
size: -
J: TRBJ1-1
D: -
V: TRBV19

CDR3: CASSFGDSNTEAFF
DNA: TGTGCCAGCAGTTTCGGTGACTCGAACACTGAAGCTTTCTTT
length: 14
size: few
J: TRBJ1-1
D: -
V: TRBV28

CDR3: CASSQGREYYNEQFF
DNA: TGCGCCAGCAGTCAAGGACGCGAGTATTACAATGAGCAGTTCTTC
length: 15
size: -
J: TRBJ2-1
D: -
V: TRBV5-1

CDR3: CASSPPGQGFSSGANVLTF
DNA: TGTGCCAGCAGCCCCCCAGGACAGGGTTTTAGCTCTGGGGCCAACGTCCTGACTTTC
length: 19
size: -
J: TRBJ2-6
D: TRBD1
V: TRBV7-8

CDR3: CASSQVAGGDNSPLHF
DNA: TGCGCCAGCAGCCAAGTTGCAGGGGGGGATAATTCACCCCTCCACTTT
length: 16
size: -
J: TRBJ1-6
D: TRBD1
V: TRBV4-1

CDR3: CASSYTGTGSYEQYF
DNA: TGCGCCAGCAGTTACACCGGGACAGGGTCATACGAGCAGTACTTC
length: 15
size: many
J: TRBJ2-7
D: TRBD1
V: TRBV5-1

CDR3: CASSPEGLGNTIYF
DNA: TGTGCCAGTAGTCCCGAAGGCCTGGGGAACACCATATATTTT
length: 14
size: -
J: TRBJ1-3
D: -
V: TRBV19

CDR3: CASTTGGAGYEQYF
DNA: TGTGCCAGCACAACCGGGGGGGCTGGATACGAGCAGTACTTC
length: 14
size: -
J: TRBJ2-7
D: TRBD2
V: TRBV12-3/TRBV12-4

CDR3: CASSEWVAYEKLFF
DNA: TGTGCCAGCAGTGAATGGGTTGCCTATGAAAAACTGTTTTTT
length: 14
size: many
J: TRBJ1-4
D: -
V: TRBV2

CDR3: CSARDIGGSNQPQHF
DNA: TGCAGTGCTAGAGACATTGGGGGTAGCAATCAGCCCCAGCATTTT
length: 15
size: -
J: TRBJ1-5
D: -
V: TRBV20-1

CDR3: CASSMGLAQETQYF
DNA: TGTGCCAGCAGCATGGGACTAGCGCAGGAGACCCAGTACTTC
length: 14
size: -
J: TRBJ2-5
D: TRBD2
V: TRBV7-2

CDR3: CASSPELQAYEAFF
DNA: TGTGCCAGCAGCCCCGAACTTCAGGCTTATGAAGCTTTCTTT
length: 14
size: many
J: TRBJ1-1
D: -
V: TRBV11-2